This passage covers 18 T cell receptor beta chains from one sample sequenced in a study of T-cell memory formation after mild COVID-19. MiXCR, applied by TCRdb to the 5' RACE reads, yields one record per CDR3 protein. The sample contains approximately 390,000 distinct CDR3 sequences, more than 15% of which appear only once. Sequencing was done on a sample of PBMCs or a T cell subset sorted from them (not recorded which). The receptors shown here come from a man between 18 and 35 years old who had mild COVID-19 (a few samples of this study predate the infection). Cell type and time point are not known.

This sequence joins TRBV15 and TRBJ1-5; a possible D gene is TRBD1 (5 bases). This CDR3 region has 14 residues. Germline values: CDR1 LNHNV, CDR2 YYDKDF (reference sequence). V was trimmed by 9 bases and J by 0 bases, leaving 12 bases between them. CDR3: CATGRWASNQPQHF. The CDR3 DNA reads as TGTGCCACGGGACGGTGGGCTAGCAATCAGCCCCAGCATTTT.

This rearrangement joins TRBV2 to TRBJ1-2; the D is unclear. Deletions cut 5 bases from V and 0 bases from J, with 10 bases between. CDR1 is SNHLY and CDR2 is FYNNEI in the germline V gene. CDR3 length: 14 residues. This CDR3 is CASSRVAANYGYTF. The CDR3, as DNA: TGTGCCAGCAGTCGGGTGGCAGCTAACTATGGCTACACCTTC. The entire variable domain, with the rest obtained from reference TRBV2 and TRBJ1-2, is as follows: EPEVTQTPSHQVTQMGQEVILRCVPISNHLYFYWYRQILGQKVEFLVSFYNNEISEKSEIFDDQFSVERPDGSNFTLKIRSTKLEDSAMYFCASSRVAANYGYTFGSGTRLTVV.

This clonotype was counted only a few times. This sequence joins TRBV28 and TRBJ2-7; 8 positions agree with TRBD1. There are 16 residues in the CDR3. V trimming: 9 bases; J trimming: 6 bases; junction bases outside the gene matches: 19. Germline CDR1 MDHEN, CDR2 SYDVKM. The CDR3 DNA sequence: TGTGCCAGGATTCTTCAACGGTGGCAGGGGGCAACCGAGCAGTACGTC. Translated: CARILQRWQGATEQYV.

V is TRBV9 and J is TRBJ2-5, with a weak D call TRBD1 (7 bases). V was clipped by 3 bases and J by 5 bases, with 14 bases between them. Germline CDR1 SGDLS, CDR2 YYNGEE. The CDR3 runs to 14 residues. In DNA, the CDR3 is TGTGCCAGCAGCGGGTCAGGGGGGACGGAGACCCAGTACTTC. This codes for CASSGSGGTETQYF.

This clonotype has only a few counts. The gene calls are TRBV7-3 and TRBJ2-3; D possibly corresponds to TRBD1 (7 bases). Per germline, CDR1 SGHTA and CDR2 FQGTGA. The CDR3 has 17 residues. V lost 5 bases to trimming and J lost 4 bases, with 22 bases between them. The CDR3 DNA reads TGTGCCAGCAGCCTGAAACAGGGGAGGTTCCCTCCAGATACGCAGTATTTT. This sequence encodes CASSLKQGRFPPDTQYF.

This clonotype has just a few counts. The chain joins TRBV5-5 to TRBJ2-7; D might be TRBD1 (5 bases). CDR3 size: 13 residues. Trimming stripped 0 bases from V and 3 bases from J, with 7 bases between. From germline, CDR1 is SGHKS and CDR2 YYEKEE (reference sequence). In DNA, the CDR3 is TGTGCCAGCAGCTTGGTGGACATCTACGAGCAGTACTTC. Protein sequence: CASSLVDIYEQYF.

This chain's CDR3 is CASSELAASNTGELFF. The CDR3 DNA sequence: TGTGCCAGCAGTGAACTGGCGGCCTCGAACACCGGGGAGCTGTTTTTT. The chain joins TRBV25-1 to TRBJ2-2, with no clear D. CDR3 length: 16 amino acids. The ends were cut back, 2 bases at V and 0 bases at J, with 10 bases in the middle. In germline, CDR1 is MGHDK, CDR2 SYGVNS.

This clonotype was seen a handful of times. The CDR3 coding sequence is TGTGCCAGCAGTTTGGGAGGGGGGACTACCTACGAGCAGTACTTC. This codes for CASSLGGGTTYEQYF. V and J are TRBV12-3 or TRBV12-4 and TRBJ2-7; weak D call: TRBD2 (7 bases). This CDR3 contains 15 residues. The V end was cut by 3 bases, the J end by 2 bases, with 14 bases between.

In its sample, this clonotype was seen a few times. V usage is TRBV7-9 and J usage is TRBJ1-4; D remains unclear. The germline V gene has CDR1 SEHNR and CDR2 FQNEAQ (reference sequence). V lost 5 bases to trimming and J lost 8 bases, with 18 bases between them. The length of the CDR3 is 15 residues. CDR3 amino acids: CASSPPTLEAEKLFF. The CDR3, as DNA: TGTGCCAGCAGCCCGCCGACCCTAGAGGCGGAAAAACTGTTTTTT. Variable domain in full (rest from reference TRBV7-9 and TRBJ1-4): DTGVSQNPRHKITKRGQNVTFRCDPISEHNRLYWYRQTLGQGPEFLTYFQNEAQLEKSRLLSDRFSAERPKGSFSTLEIQRTEQGDSAMYLCASSPPTLEAEKLFFGSGTQLSVL.

CDR3 sequence (DNA): TGCAGTGCTACACCGGGACAGGGGTCCTACGAGCAGTACTTC. Protein: CSATPGQGSYEQYF. The V and J genes are TRBV20-1 and TRBJ2-7, with 10 bases lining up with TRBD1. Germline V gives CDR1 DFQATT, CDR2 SNEGSKA (reference sequence). Unmatched junction bases numbered 4, after V lost 4 bases and J lost 1 base. There are 14 residues in the CDR3.

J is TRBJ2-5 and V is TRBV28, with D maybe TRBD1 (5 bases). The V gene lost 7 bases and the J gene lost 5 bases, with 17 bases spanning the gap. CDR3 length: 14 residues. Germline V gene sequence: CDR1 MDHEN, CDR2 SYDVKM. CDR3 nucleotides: TGTGCCAGCATCCCAAGAGGCAGGGCCGAGACCCAGTACTTC. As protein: CASIPRGRAETQYF.

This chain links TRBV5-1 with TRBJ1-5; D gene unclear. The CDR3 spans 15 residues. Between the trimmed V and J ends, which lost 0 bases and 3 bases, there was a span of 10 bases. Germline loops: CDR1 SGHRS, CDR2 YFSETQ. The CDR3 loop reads CASSLDAGNNQPQHF. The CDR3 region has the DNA TGCGCCAGCAGCTTGGACGCGGGCAACAATCAGCCCCAGCATTTT.

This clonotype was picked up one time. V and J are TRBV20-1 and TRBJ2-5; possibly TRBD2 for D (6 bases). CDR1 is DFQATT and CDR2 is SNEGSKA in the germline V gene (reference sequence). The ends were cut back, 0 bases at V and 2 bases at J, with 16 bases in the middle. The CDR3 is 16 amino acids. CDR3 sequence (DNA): TGCAGTGCTAGAGACCTGACTTTTAGCGGTCAAGAGACCCAGTACTTC. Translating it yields CSARDLTFSGQETQYF.

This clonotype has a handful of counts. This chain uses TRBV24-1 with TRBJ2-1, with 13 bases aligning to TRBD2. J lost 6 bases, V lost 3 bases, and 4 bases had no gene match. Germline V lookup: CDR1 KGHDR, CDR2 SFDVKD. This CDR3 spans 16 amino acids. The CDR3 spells CATSDPGTSGVNEQFF. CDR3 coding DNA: TGTGCCACCAGTGATCCCGGGACTAGCGGGGTCAATGAGCAGTTCTTC.

The CDR3 loop is CASRETGTTDTQYF. The CDR3 nucleotides are TGTGCCAGCAGGGAGACAGGGACTACAGATACGCAGTATTTT. The chain couples TRBV6-1 to TRBJ2-3, with D possibly being TRBD1 (7 bases). The CDR3 extends over 14 amino acids. With 6 bases removed from V and 3 bases from J, the gap between germline ends came to 13 bases. Germline V gene lookup returns CDR1 MNHNS and CDR2 SASEGT.

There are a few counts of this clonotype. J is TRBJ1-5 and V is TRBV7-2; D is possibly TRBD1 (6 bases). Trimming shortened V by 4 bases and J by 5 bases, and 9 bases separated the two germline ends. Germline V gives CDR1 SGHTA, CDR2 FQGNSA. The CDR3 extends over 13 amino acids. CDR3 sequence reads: CASSSTGYQPQHF. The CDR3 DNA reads TGTGCCAGCAGCTCCACAGGGTATCAGCCCCAGCATTTT.

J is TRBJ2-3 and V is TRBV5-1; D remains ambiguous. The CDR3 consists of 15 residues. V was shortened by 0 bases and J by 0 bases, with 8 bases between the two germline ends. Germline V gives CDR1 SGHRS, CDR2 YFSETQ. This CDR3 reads CASSLVSLSTDTQYF. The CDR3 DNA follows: TGCGCCAGCAGCTTGGTTAGCCTTAGCACAGATACGCAGTATTTT.

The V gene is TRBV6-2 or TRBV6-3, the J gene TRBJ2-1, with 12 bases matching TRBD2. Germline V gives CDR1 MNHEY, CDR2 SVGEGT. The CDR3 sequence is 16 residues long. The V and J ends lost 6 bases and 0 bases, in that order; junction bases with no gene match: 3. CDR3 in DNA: TGTGCCAGCAGCGGGACTAGCGGGCACTCCTACAATGAGCAGTTCTTC. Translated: CASSGTSGHSYNEQFF.